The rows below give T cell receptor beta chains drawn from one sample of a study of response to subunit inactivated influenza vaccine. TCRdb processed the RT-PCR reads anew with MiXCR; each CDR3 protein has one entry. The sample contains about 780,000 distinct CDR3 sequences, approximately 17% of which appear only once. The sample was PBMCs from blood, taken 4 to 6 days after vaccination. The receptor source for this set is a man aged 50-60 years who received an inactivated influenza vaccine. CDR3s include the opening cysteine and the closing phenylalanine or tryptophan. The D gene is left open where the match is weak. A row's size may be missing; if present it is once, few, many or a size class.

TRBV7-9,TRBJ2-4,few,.,TGTGCCAGCAGCAGATCTATAGCCAAAAACATTCAGTACTTC,CASSRSIAKNIQYF
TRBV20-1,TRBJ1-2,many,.,TGCAGTGCTAGTCCGGGGCACTATGGCTACACCTTC,CSASPGHYGYTF
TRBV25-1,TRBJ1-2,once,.,TGTGCCAGCAGTCTTCCGGGTTACTATGGCTACACCTTC,CASSLPGYYGYTF
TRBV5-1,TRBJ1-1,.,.,TGCGCCAGCAGCTTGGAGGGGGGAAGCGCTGAAGCTTTCTTT,CASSLEGGSAEAFF
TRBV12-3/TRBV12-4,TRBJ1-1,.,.,TGTGCCAGCAGATTGCTTCGGGACACTGAAGCTTTCTTT,CASRLLRDTEAFF
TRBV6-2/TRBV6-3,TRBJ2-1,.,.,TGTGCCAGCCACCCTGGAGGGAGTAGAGCCCACAATGAGCAGTTCTTC,CASHPGGSRAHNEQFF
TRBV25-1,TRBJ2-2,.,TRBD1,TGTGCCAGCAGTGATACTGGACAGGGGTGGACCGGGGAGCTGTTTTTT,CASSDTGQGWTGELFF
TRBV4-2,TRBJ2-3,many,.,TGTGCCAGCAGCCAAGTCACAGAATACACAGATACGCAGTATTTT,CASSQVTEYTDTQYF
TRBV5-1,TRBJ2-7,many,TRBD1,TGCGCCAGCAGCTTGGCCGACAGGGTTTACGAGCAGTACTTC,CASSLADRVYEQYF
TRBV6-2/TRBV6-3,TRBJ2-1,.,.,TGTGCCAGCAGTTACATGGGGAGCTCCTACAATGAGCAGTTCTTC,CASSYMGSSYNEQFF
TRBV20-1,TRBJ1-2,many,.,TGCAGTGCTAGAGTCCCTGGGGTCTATGGCTACACCTTC,CSARVPGVYGYTF
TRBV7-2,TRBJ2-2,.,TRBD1,TGTGCCAGCAGCTTTTCAGGGGGCAACACCGGGGAGCTGTTTTTT,CASSFSGGNTGELFF
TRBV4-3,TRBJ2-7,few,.,TGCGCCAGCAGCCAAGATACGAGTACAGTCGAGGAGCAGTACTTC,CASSQDTSTVEEQYF
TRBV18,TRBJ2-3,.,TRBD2,TGTGCCAGCTCACCAAGGCGGGAGCTGGGTACGCAGTATTTT,CASSPRRELGTQYF
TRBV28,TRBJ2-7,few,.,TGTGCCAGCAGCCGGCGCGCAGGGGTGAGGGAGCAGTACTTC,CASSRRAGVREQYF
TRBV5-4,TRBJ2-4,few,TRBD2,TGTGCCAGCAGCTCAGGTCTGGCGGGGGTCAAAAACATTCAGTACTTC,CASSSGLAGVKNIQYF
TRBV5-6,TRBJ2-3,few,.,TGTGCCAGCAGCAATCTCAGGACCACAGATACGCAGTATTTT,CASSNLRTTDTQYF
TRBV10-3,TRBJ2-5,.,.,TGTGCCATCAGTGGTTCAGCGTACCAAGAGACCCAGTACTTC,CAISGSAYQETQYF
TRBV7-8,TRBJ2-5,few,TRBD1,TGTGCCAGCAGACACCAAGGTGGCAGGGGGCTTCAAGAGACCCAGTACTTC,CASRHQGGRGLQETQYF
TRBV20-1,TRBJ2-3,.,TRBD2,TGCAGTGCCAATGGATTGGCGGGAGGAAGCACAGATACGCAGTATTTT,CSANGLAGGSTDTQYF
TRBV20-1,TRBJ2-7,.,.,TGCAGTGCTCCCGACGGATCCTACGAGCAGTACTTC,CSAPDGSYEQYF
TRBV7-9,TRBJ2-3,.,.,TGTGCCAGCAACCGGGACGGAGGCTTCGACACGCAGTATTTT,CASNRDGGFDTQYF
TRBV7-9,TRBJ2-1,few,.,TGTGCCAGCAGCGCCACATACAATGAGCAGTTCTTC,CASSATYNEQFF
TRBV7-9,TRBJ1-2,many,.,TGTGCCAGCAGCTTGACGGAAAACTATGGCTACACCTTC,CASSLTENYGYTF
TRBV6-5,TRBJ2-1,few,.,TGTGCCAGCAGTTTCACAGGGAAATTCTACAATGAGCAGTTCTTC,CASSFTGKFYNEQFF
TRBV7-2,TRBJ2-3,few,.,TGTGCCAGCAGCTCCCAGTCTCATACGCAGTATTTT,CASSSQSHTQYF
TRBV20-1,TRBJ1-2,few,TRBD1,TGCAGTGCAAGACAGGGAAGGGGCGAGGGCTACACCTTC,CSARQGRGEGYTF
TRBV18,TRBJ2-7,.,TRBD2,TGTGCCAGCTCAATAGCGGGCTTCGCCTACGAGCAGTACTTC,CASSIAGFAYEQYF
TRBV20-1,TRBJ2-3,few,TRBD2,TGCAGTGCTCGCACTAGCGTCGGTAGGACAGATACGCAGTATTTT,CSARTSVGRTDTQYF
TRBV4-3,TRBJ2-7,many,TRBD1,TGCGCCAGCAGCCGCAACCGGGACAGCTCCTACGAGCAGTACTTC,CASSRNRDSSYEQYF
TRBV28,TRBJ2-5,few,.,TGTGCCAGCAGTTTAAAGCGGCGGGACACCCGTCTAGGGACCCAGTACTTC,CASSLKRRDTRLGTQYF
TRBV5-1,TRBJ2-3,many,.,TGCGCCAGCAGCCCTGCCGTCAATCCCACAGATACGCAGTATTTT,CASSPAVNPTDTQYF
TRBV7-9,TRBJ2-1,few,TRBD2,TGTGCCAGCAGCTCACTTAAGGGAGCGGGAGTTTACAATGAGCAGTTCTTC,CASSSLKGAGVYNEQFF
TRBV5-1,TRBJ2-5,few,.,TGCGCCAGCAGCTTGGGTACCCAGTACCAAGAGACCCAGTACTTC,CASSLGTQYQETQYF
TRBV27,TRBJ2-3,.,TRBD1,TGTGCCAGCAAGGACAGGCGAGATACGCAGTATTTT,CASKDRRDTQYF
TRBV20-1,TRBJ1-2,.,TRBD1,TGCAGTGCTGCCCTGGGGACAGGGGACTATGGCTACACCTTC,CSAALGTGDYGYTF
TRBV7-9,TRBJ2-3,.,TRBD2,TGTGCCAGCAGCTTACGTTCTAGCGGGATGACAGATACGCAGTATTTT,CASSLRSSGMTDTQYF
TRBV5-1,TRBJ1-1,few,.,TGCGCCAGCAGCTTAAGGGATTGGGACACTGAAGCTTTCTTT,CASSLRDWDTEAFF
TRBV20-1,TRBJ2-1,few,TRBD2,TGCAGTGCTAGTCGGCCTAGCGGGAGTGATGAGCAGTTCTTC,CSASRPSGSDEQFF
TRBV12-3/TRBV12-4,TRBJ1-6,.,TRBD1,TGTGCCAGCAGATTTCAGGGGGGGAATTCACCCCTCCACTTT,CASRFQGGNSPLHF
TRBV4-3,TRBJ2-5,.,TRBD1,TGCGCCAGCAGCCAGGGACAGGGGGCGCTTAGAGAGACCCAGTACTTC,CASSQGQGALRETQYF
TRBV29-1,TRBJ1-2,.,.,TGCAGCGCTACCATACTACGGGAGTATGGCTACACCTTC,CSATILREYGYTF
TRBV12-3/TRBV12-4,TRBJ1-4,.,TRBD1,TGTGCCAGCAGTTTAGGGGGGACAGTACTCAACGAAAAACTGTTTTTT,CASSLGGTVLNEKLFF
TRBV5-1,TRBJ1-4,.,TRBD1,TGCGCCAGCAGCTTGTTTACAGGGGCTGAAAAACTGTTTTTT,CASSLFTGAEKLFF
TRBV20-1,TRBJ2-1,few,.,TGCAGTGCCCTCAATAGGTTCAATGAGCAGTTCTTC,CSALNRFNEQFF
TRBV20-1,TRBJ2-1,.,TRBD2,TGCAGTGCTAGAGATCTTCCCGGGAGGGTTTTTGTTGAGCAGTTCTTC,CSARDLPGRVFVEQFF
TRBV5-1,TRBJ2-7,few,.,TGCGCCAGCAGCTTGGATACTCCCCGATCGTCCTCCGAGCAGTACTTC,CASSLDTPRSSSEQYF
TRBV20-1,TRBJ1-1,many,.,TGCAGTGCTAGCGGGGGGATAGGCACTGAAGCTTTCTTT,CSASGGIGTEAFF
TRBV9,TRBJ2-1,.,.,TGTGCCAGCAGCGTAGCTACGGGGGGCGGGAGTTCCTACAATGAGCAGTTCTTC,CASSVATGGGSSYNEQFF
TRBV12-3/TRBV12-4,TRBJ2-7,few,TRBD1,TGTGCCAGCAGTTACCCTGGGACAGGGCCTCTCTCCTACGAGCAGTACTTC,CASSYPGTGPLSYEQYF
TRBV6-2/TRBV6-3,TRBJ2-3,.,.,TGTGCCAGCAGTTACGGTCAAAGGGATACGCAGTATTTT,CASSYGQRDTQYF
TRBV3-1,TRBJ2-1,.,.,TGTGCCAGCAGCCGCTCGCGACTGGGCTCACCGTTCTTC,CASSRSRLGSPFF
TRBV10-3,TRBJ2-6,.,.,TGTGCCATCAAGGGCAGCTTCTCTGGGGCCAACGTCCTGACTTTC,CAIKGSFSGANVLTF
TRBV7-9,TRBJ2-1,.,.,TGTGCCAGCAGCCGGGTGGGGGGTGAGCAGTTCTTC,CASSRVGGEQFF
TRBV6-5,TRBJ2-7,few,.,TGTGCCAGCAGTTACGGAAAGGTATTATACGAGCAGTACTTC,CASSYGKVLYEQYF
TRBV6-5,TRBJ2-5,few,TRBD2,TGTGCCAGCAGTTACTCTGGGCTGGGACTAGCAGAGACCCAGTACTTC,CASSYSGLGLAETQYF
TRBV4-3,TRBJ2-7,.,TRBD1,TGCGCCAGCAGCCAAGGGTACAGGGGGCTGCACGAGCAGTACTTC,CASSQGYRGLHEQYF
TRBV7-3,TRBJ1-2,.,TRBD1,TGTGCCAGCAGCTCGGGACAGCCTAACTATGGCTACACCTTC,CASSSGQPNYGYTF
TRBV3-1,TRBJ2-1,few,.,TGTGCCAGCAGCGTATTAGGTCATGGAGGGCCATTCTCCTACAATGAGCAGTTCTTC,CASSVLGHGGPFSYNEQFF
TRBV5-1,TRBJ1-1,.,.,TGCGCCAGCAGAATTGGGTGGGGCTCGAACACTGAAGCTTTCTTT,CASRIGWGSNTEAFF